This TCR beta chain was captured in a study of graft-versus-host responses after intestinal transplantation. Assay used: immunoSEQ multiplex PCR; TCRdb lists only in-frame clones, some missing. This sample yields approximately 70,000 clones, of which around 89% are seen a single time; around 2.7% belongs to the top ten. Concerning this clone itself: The antigen is unknown.

CDR3 length: 12 residues. Trimming left V 3 bases short and J 11 bases short, with 11 bases between. Germline loops: CDR1 KGHSH, CDR2 LQKENI. The sequence came from a human donor who received an intestinal transplant. The V gene is TRBV18, the J gene TRBJ2-1; a possible D gene is TRBD1 (6 bases). The material sequenced was unstimulated CD8+ T cells sorted from spleen or lymph node cells, taken before intestinal transplant. DNA for the CDR3: TGTGCCAGCTCACCGGACAGCGCCAAGCAGTTCTTC. Its translation: CASSPDSAKQFF.